This TCR beta chain was observed in a study of siplizumab effects on memory and regulatory T cells. The germline V gene encodes CDR1 MNHEY and CDR2 SVGAGI. V shed 4 bases and J 4 bases; nucleotides not matched to a gene: 5. The CDR3 runs to 15 residues. As to this clone: No antigen is known for it.

Only in-frame clones appear in the TCRdb table, and some are missing; sequencing was by immunoSEQ multiplex PCR. The sample consists of 94,000 or so clones, more than 95% of them appearing once. Overall study results and limits: Treatment with siplizumab left mappable alloreactive CD4+ clones averaging around 69% Treg-derived, compared with around 29% in controls. There appeared to be greater diversity in naive T cells than in memory cells, and naive T cells seemed major contributors to the alloresponse. The suppressive capacity of proliferating Tregs from siplizumab cultures remained unconfirmed.

The chain recombines TRBV6-5 with TRBJ1-4; the match to TRBD1 covers 8 bases. The specimen was naive CD4+ T cells sorted from blood. The sequence derives from a human donor in good health. CDR3 coding DNA: TGTGCCAGCAGTTCAACAGGGGGGCTTAATGAAAAACTGTTTTTT. This translates into CASSSTGGLNEKLFF.